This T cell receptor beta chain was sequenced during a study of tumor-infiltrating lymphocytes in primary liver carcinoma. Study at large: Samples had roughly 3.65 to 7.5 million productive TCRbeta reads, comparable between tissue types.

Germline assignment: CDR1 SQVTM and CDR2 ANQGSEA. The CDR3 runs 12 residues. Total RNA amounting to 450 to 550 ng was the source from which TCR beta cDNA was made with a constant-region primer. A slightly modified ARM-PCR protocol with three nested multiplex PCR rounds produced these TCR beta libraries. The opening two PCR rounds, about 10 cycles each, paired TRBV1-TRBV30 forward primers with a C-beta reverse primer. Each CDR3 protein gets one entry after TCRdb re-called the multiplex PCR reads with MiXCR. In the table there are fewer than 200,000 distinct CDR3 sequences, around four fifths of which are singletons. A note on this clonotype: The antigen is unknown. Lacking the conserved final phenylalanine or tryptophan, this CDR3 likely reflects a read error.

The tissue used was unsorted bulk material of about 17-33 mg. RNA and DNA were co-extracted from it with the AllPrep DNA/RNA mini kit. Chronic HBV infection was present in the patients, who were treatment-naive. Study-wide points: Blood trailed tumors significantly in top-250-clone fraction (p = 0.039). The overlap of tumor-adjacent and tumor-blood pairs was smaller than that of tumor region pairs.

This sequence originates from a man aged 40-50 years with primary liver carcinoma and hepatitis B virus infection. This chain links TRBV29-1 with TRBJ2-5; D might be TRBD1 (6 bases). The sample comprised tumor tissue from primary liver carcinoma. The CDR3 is CIVLTGMETQYI. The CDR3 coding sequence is TGCATCGTCCTAACAGGGATGGAGACTCAGTACATC.